This TCR beta chain stems from a study of blood T cell repertoires in COVID-19. Overall study: From the United States, Italy and Spain came samples of acute and convalescent COVID-19. The cDNA or gDNA used as material had been derived from T cells, B-cell-depleted T cells, or PBMCs.

This CDR3 comprises 16 residues. The germline CDR1 and CDR2 sequences are MNHEY and SVGAGI. Trimming took 0 bases from V and 0 from J, leaving 9 bases between them. Original handling: The authors estimated nucleated cell counts from reference gene primer amplification. The method was immunoSEQ multiplex PCR; TCRdb's version includes in-frame clones alone and lacks a portion of them. V, J and clone size are taken as reported in that table, and D and trimming were inferred from the DNA itself. Among around 140,000 clones, about nine tenths were seen once, and the ten largest hold about 6%. V gene TRBV6-5 combines with J gene TRBJ2-1; weak D call: TRBD2 (5 bases). The sequencing input was peripheral blood. The source is an older man with acute or convalescent COVID-19. CDR3 sequence (DNA): TGTGCCAGCAGTTACTCGAGCGGTCTCTCCTACAATGAGCAGTTCTTC. As protein: CASSYSSGLSYNEQFF.